Below are 23 T cell receptor beta chains sequenced from a single sample in a study of glioma-infiltrating T cells after dendritic cell vaccination. Time point reported: after dendritic cell vaccination, including at tumor progression/relapse. Sequencing used immunoSEQ multiplex PCR; TCRdb keeps in-frame clones, though not all of them. The repertoire has 100,000 or so clones, 65% to 85% of them found once; the top ten carry 5.4%. The sequencing used blood, collected after dendritic cell vaccination. The receptors stem from a human donor with glioblastoma.

The rearrangement joins TRBV6-1 to TRBJ2-2; tentatively, D is TRBD1 (5 bases). V gave up 1 base and J gave up 1 base, with 10 bases separating them. The CDR3 runs 16 residues. Germline values: CDR1 MNHNS, CDR2 SASEGT. The CDR3 is CASSEVPGQNTGELFF. The CDR3 nucleotides read TGTGCCAGCAGTGAAGTGCCCGGACAGAACACCGGGGAGCTGTTTTTT.

This rearrangement joins TRBV7-3 to TRBJ2-1; D unresolved. The germline V gene has CDR1 SGHTA and CDR2 FQGTGA. Trimming took 0 bases from V and 4 from J, leaving 4 bases between them. The CDR3 runs 13 residues. CDR3 DNA: TGTGCCAGCAGCTTAACCCAGTACAATGAGCAGTTCTTC. Translation: CASSLTQYNEQFF.

The chain carries TRBV5-1 and TRBJ2-5; TRBD2 aligns across 8 bases. The J segment lost 5 bases and the V segment lost 2 bases, leaving 11 bases of the junction unmatched. The CDR3 consists of 16 residues. Germline V gene data show CDR1 as SGHRS and CDR2 as YFSETQ. This CDR3 is CASSLGPGLAGETQYF. CDR3 coding DNA: TGCGCCAGCAGCTTAGGCCCAGGACTAGCCGGGGAGACCCAGTACTTC. Full variable domain (rest looked up from reference TRBV5-1 and TRBJ2-5): KAGVTQTPRYLIKTRGQQVTLSCSPISGHRSVSWYQQTPGQGLQFLFEYFSETQRNKGNFPGRFSGRQFSNSRSEMNVSTLELGDSALYLCASSLGPGLAGETQYFGPGTRLLVL.

This chain uses TRBV30 with TRBJ1-1; TRBD1 might be the D (5 bases). Per germline, CDR1 GTSNPN and CDR2 SVGIG (reference sequence). Trimming took 4 bases from V and 3 from J, leaving 21 bases between them. The CDR3 totals 16 residues. CDR3 region: CAWNKGVFSDDTEAFF. Here the CDR3 DNA reads TGTGCCTGGAATAAAGGGGTGTTCTCGGATGACACTGAAGCTTTCTTT.

The chain employs TRBV9 and TRBJ1-1, with TRBD1 as a possible D gene (5 bases). The V end was cut by 0 bases, the J end by 4 bases, with 10 bases between. From germline, CDR1 is SGDLS and CDR2 YYNGEE. The CDR3 totals 14 residues. CDR3 in amino acids: CASSVGTGGTEAFF. The CDR3 nucleotides are TGTGCCAGCAGCGTAGGGACCGGGGGCACTGAAGCTTTCTTT.

Only a few counts were recorded for this clone. CDR3 DNA sequence: TGTGCCAGCACATCGACAAGCTCTGGAAACACCATATATTTT. Protein product: CASTSTSSGNTIYF. The gene calls are TRBV6-1 and TRBJ1-3, with unresolved D. This CDR3 is 14 amino acids long. Trimming removed 7 bases at V and 0 bases at J, with 10 bases between. Germline CDR1 and CDR2: MNHNS and SASEGT.

The chain combines TRBV12-5 with TRBJ2-3, with no clear D. CDR1 and CDR2 (germline): LGHNT, FRNRAP. The length of the CDR3 is 13 residues. V lost 3 bases and J lost 0, with 4 bases in between. Here the CDR3 DNA reads TGTGCTAGTGGTTTCTCCAGCACAGATACGCAGTATTTT. Amino acids: CASGFSSTDTQYF.

This clone was seen only a few times. The V gene is TRBV27, the J gene TRBJ2-2, with 8 bases that match TRBD2. The trim removed 9 bases at V and 9 bases at J, leaving 12 bases unmatched. Germline V gene lookup returns CDR1 MNHEY and CDR2 SMNVEV (reference sequence). This CDR3 spans 14 amino acids. CDR3 amino acids: CASAGGRGYRELFF. CDR3 DNA: TGTGCCAGTGCGGGGGGCCGTGGTTATAGGGAGCTGTTTTTT.

Regarding this clone: The same CDR3 arises from other DNA sequences in this sample as well. The V gene is TRBV5-1, the J gene TRBJ1-2, with D possibly matching TRBD1 (6 bases). The CDR3 length is 13 residues. CDR1 SGHRS and CDR2 YFSETQ come from the germline V gene. V lost 4 bases to trimming and J lost 7 bases, with 14 bases between them. The CDR3 nucleotides read TGCGCCAGCAGCCTTCGGGGGGCGGGTGGCTACACCTTC. Protein: CASSLRGAGGYTF.

The chain recombines TRBV5-6 with TRBJ2-7; a weak D match, TRBD2 (6 bases). CDR1 and CDR2 from the germline V gene are SGHDT and YYEEEE. V lost 2 bases to trimming and J lost 6 bases, with 12 bases between them. This CDR3 spans 13 amino acids. The CDR3 region is CASSFSRRGEQYF. The CDR3 DNA is TGTGCCAGCAGCTTCTCACGGCGGGGCGAGCAGTACTTC.

The chain recombines TRBV11-2 with TRBJ2-1; 8 nucleotides match TRBD2. This CDR3 spans 14 amino acids. CDR1 SGHAT and CDR2 FQNNGV come from the germline V gene. Trimming cost V 5 bases and J 7 bases; bases outside gene matches: 7. The CDR3 DNA reads as TGTGCCAGCAGCCCGGGACTAGGGCTGAATGAGCAGTTCTTC. This translates into CASSPGLGLNEQFF.

This chain connects TRBV27 to TRBJ2-5, with 9 bases lining up with TRBD1. The CDR3 is made up of 15 amino acids. CDR1 is MNHEY, CDR2 SMNVEV, per germline (reference sequence). V was clipped by 8 bases and J by 5 bases; unmatched bases: 12. This CDR3 reads CASRLTGGVAETQYF. Here the CDR3 DNA reads TGTGCCAGCCGCCTCACAGGGGGCGTGGCGGAGACCCAGTACTTC.

The chain has TRBV27 and TRBJ1-5, with 10 bases fitting TRBD1. Germline CDR1 MNHEY, CDR2 SMNVEV (reference sequence). The CDR3 has 16 residues. J was trimmed by 9 bases and V by 8 bases; bases with no gene match: 16. The CDR3 loop reads CASWTGTGALGGPQHF. DNA for the CDR3: TGTGCCAGCTGGACAGGGACAGGGGCCCTCGGGGGGCCCCAGCATTTT.

The V call is TRBV5-1, the J call TRBJ1-1, with 7 bases identical to TRBD1. The trim removed 5 bases at V and 4 bases at J, leaving 8 bases unmatched. From germline, CDR1 is SGHRS and CDR2 YFSETQ. The CDR3 extends over 14 amino acids. The CDR3: CASSDRGLSTEAFF. The CDR3 region has the DNA TGCGCCAGCAGTGATAGGGGGCTGAGCACTGAAGCTTTCTTT. The full variable domain, in which reference TRBV5-1 and TRBJ1-1 provide the parts outside the CDR3, is KAGVTQTPRYLIKTRGQQVTLSCSPISGHRSVSWYQQTPGQGLQFLFEYFSETQRNKGNFPGRFSGRQFSNSRSEMNVSTLELGDSALYLCASSDRGLSTEAFFGQGTRLTVV.

V is TRBV9 and J is TRBJ2-3; 16 bases fit TRBD2. The CDR3 has 19 amino acids. Germline CDR1 and CDR2: SGDLS and YYNGEE. V dropped 0 bases and J dropped 5; count of bases not matched to a gene: 9. CDR3 in DNA: TGTGCCAGCAGCGTAGTGGGACTAGCGGGGGGGCCGAAGGGAGATACGCAGTATTTT. Encoded protein: CASSVVGLAGGPKGDTQYF.

The gene calls are TRBV15 and TRBJ2-5, with 9 bases matching TRBD1. Losses at the gene ends were 5 bases for V and 4 bases for J; bases not matched to a gene: 8. The CDR3 sequence is 15 residues long. Germline V CDR1 and CDR2: LNHNV, YYDKDF (reference sequence). CDR3: CATSGPGQGRETQYF. In nucleotides, the CDR3 is TGTGCCACCAGCGGGCCGGGACAGGGTCGAGAGACCCAGTACTTC.

The CDR3 protein is CASSSGIGTDEAFF. CDR3 bases: TGTGCCAGCAGCTCCGGGATCGGGACTGATGAAGCTTTCTTT. The V and J genes are TRBV7-9 and TRBJ1-1; D may be TRBD1 (5 bases). CDR3 length: 14 amino acids. CDR1 and CDR2 (germline): SEHNR, FQNEAQ (reference sequence). V shed 4 bases and J shed 7 bases, with 16 bases lying between them.

The CDR3 here is CASSTDLTGTSGGQGEQFF. In DNA, the CDR3 is TGTGCCAGTAGTACCGACCTTACCGGGACTAGTGGGGGACAGGGTGAGCAGTTCTTC. The chain employs TRBV19 and TRBJ2-1, with D possibly TRBD1 on 9 matching bases. Germline loops: CDR1 LNHDA, CDR2 SQIVND (reference sequence). Trimming removed 4 bases at V and 9 bases at J, with 31 bases between. This CDR3 is built from 19 residues.

The chain carries TRBV30 and TRBJ1-5, with D tentatively TRBD1 (6 bases). Germline V CDR1 and CDR2: GTSNPN, SVGIG (reference sequence). The CDR3 has 13 amino acids. The V and J ends lost 6 bases and 1 base respectively, with 10 bases between them. This CDR3 is CACTTGSNQPQHF. CDR3 DNA: TGTGCCTGCACGACAGGAAGCAATCAGCCCCAGCATTTT.

The V gene is TRBV7-9, the J gene TRBJ2-7; maybe TRBD1 (5 bases). Germline values: CDR1 SEHNR, CDR2 FQNEAQ (reference sequence). The length of the CDR3 is 13 residues. Trimming left V 0 bases short and J 6 bases short, with 9 bases between. The CDR3 region has the DNA TGTGCCAGCAGCTTAGCGCAGGGCGGCGAGCAGTACTTC. Translating gives CASSLAQGGEQYF. Drawing the rest from reference TRBV7-9 and TRBJ2-7, the complete variable domain is DTGVSQNPRHKITKRGQNVTFRCDPISEHNRLYWYRQTLGQGPEFLTYFQNEAQLEKSRLLSDRFSAERPKGSFSTLEIQRTEQGDSAMYLCASSLAQGGEQYFGPGTRLTVT.

This clone was detected only once. The rearrangement links TRBV6-1 to TRBJ2-7, with TRBD2 matching over 11 bases. The CDR3 is 18 residues long. J was trimmed by 0 bases and V by 3 bases; bases with no gene match: 10. Germline V gene data show CDR1 as MNHNS and CDR2 as SASEGT. In DNA form, the CDR3 reads TGTGCCAGCAGTGATAGCCCCCCGACTAGCGGGGACTCCTACGAGCAGTACTTC. This translates into CASSDSPPTSGDSYEQYF.

The chain uses TRBV6-1 and TRBJ2-7; 9 bases match TRBD1. With 8 bases clipped from V and 6 bases from J, the junction kept 5 bases outside the gene matches. Germline CDR1 and CDR2: MNHNS and SASEGT. The CDR3 totals 12 residues. DNA for the CDR3: TGTGCCAGCCGGGACAGGGTGGGCGAGCAGTACTTC. Translating gives CASRDRVGEQYF.

V is TRBV27 and J is TRBJ1-2, with D possibly being TRBD1 (5 bases). The CDR3 consists of 16 residues. V lost 3 bases, J lost 2 bases, and 16 bases lay in between. The V gene's germline CDR1 is MNHEY and CDR2 SMNVEV (reference sequence). Here the CDR3 reads CASSFRGDSPNYGYTF. DNA of the CDR3: TGTGCCAGCAGTTTCCGCGGAGACAGTCCAAACTATGGCTACACCTTC.